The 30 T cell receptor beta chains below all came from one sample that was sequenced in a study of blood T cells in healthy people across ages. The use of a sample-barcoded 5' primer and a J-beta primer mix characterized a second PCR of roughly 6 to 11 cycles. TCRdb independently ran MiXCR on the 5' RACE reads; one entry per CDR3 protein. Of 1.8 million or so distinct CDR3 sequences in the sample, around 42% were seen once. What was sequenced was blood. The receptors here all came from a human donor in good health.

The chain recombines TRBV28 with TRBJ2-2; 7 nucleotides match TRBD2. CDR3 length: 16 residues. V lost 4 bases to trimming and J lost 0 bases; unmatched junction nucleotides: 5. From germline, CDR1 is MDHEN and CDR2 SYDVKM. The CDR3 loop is CASSSPGGPNTGELFF. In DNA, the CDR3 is TGTGCCAGCAGTTCCCCGGGGGGTCCGAACACCGGGGAGCTGTTTTTT.

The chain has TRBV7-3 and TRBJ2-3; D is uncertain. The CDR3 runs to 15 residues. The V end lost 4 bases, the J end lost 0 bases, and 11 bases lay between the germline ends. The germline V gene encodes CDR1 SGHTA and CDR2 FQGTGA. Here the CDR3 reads CASSSSRRSTDTQYF. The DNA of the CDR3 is TGTGCCAGCAGCTCCAGCAGAAGAAGCACAGATACGCAGTATTTT.

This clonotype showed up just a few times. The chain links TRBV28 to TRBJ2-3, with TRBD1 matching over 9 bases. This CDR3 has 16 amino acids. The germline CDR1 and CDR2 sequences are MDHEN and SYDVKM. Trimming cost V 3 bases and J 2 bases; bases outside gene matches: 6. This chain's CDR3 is CASSFVGQGFTDTQYF. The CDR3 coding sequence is TGTGCCAGCAGTTTTGTGGGACAGGGTTTCACAGATACGCAGTATTTT.

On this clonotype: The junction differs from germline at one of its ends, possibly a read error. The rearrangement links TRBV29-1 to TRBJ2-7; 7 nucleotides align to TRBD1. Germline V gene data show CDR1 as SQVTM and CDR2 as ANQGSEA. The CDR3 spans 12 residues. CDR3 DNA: TGCAGCGTTGCACAGGGGCAAGAGACCCAGTGCTTC. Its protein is CSVAQGQETQCF.

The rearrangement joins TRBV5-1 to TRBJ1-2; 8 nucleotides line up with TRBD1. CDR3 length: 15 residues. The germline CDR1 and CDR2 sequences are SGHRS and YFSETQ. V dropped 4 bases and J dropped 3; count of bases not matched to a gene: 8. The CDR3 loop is CASSLKEQGDYGYTF. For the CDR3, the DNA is TGCGCCAGCAGCCTCAAGGAACAGGGGGACTATGGCTACACCTTC.

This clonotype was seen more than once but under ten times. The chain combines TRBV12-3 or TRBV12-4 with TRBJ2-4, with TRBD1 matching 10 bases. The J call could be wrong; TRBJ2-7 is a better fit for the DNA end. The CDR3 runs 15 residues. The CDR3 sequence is CASSSTGGPFGEQYF. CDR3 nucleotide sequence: TGTGCCAGCAGTTCGACAGGGGGCCCCTTCGGCGAGCAGTACTTC.

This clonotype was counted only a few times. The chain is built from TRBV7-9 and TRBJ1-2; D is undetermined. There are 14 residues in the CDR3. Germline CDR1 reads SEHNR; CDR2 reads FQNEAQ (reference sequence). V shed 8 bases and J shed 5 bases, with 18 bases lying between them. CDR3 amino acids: CASRAGQERYGYTF. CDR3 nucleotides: TGTGCCAGCCGCGCCGGGCAGGAGAGATATGGCTACACCTTC. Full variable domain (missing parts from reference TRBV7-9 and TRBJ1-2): DTGVSQNPRHKITKRGQNVTFRCDPISEHNRLYWYRQTLGQGPEFLTYFQNEAQLEKSRLLSDRFSAERPKGSFSTLEIQRTEQGDSAMYLCASRAGQERYGYTFGSGTRLTVV.

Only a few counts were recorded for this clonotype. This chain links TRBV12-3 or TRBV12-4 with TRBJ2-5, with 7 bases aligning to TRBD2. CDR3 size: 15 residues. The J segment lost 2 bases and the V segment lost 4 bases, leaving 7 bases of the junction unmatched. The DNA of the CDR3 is TGTGCCAGCAGTTCCAGCGGGGTCGATCAAGAGACCCAGTACTTC. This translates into CASSSSGVDQETQYF.

The CDR3 reads CASSPSWGSGEKLFF. CDR3 nucleotides: TGTGCCAGCTCACCGAGCTGGGGGAGCGGTGAAAAACTGTTTTTT. The rearrangement joins TRBV18 to TRBJ1-4, with D possibly TRBD1 on 5 matching bases. The V end was cut by 3 bases, the J end by 7 bases, with 15 bases between. Germline CDR1 KGHSH, CDR2 LQKENI. The CDR3 runs to 15 residues. Based on the CDR3 plus reference TRBV18 and TRBJ1-4, the full variable domain is NAGVMQNPRHLVRRRGQEARLRCSPMKGHSHVYWYRQLPEEGLKFMVYLQKENIIDESGMPKERFSAEFPKEGPSILRIQQVVRGDSAAYFCASSPSWGSGEKLFFGSGTQLSVL.

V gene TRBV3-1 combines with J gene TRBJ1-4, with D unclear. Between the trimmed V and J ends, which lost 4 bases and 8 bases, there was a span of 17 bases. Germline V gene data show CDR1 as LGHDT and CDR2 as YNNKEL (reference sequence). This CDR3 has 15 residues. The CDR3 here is CASSLERKTYEKLFF. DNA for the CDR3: TGTGCCAGCAGCCTCGAGCGTAAGACCTACGAAAAACTGTTTTTT.

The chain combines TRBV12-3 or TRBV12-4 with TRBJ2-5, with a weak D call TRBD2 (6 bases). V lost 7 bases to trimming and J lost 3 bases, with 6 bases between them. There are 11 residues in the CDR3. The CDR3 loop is CASKREETQYF. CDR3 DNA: TGTGCCAGCAAGCGGGAAGAGACCCAGTACTTC.

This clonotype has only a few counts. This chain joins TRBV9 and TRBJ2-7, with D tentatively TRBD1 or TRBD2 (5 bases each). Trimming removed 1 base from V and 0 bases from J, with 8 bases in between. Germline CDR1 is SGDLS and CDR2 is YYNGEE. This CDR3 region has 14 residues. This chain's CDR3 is CASSVTRGSYEQYF. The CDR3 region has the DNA TGTGCCAGCAGCGTAACTAGGGGCTCCTACGAGCAGTACTTC.

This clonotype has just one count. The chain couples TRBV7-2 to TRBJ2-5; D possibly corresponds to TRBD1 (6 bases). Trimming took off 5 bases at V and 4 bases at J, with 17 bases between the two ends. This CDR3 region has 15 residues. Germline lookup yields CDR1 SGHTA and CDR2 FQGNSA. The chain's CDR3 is CASSRGGRGTETQYF. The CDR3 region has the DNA TGTGCCAGCAGCAGAGGCGGCAGGGGCACAGAGACCCAGTACTTC. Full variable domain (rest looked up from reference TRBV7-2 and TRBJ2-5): GAGVSQSPSNKVTEKGKDVELRCDPISGHTALYWYRQSLGQGLEFLIYFQGNSAPDKSGLPSDRFSAERTGGSVSTLTIQRTQQEDSAVYLCASSRGGRGTETQYFGPGTRLLVL.

Here the CDR3 reads CASRPRGELSEQYF. The CDR3 nucleotides are TGTGCCAGCAGGCCTAGGGGGGAGTTATCCGAGCAGTACTTC. The chain is built from TRBV6-6 and TRBJ2-4, with D possibly being TRBD1 or TRBD2 (6 bases each). The J call is in doubt because the DNA end fits TRBJ2-7 better. The CDR3 is made up of 14 amino acids. Germline loops: CDR1 MNHNY, CDR2 SVGAGI (reference sequence).

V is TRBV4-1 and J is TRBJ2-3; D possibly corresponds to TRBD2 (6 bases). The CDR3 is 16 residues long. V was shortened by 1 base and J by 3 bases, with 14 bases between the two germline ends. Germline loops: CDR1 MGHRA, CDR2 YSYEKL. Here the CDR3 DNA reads TGCGCCAGCAGCCAAGGGTGGGGGGTCCGAACAGATACGCAGTATTTT. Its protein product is CASSQGWGVRTDTQYF.

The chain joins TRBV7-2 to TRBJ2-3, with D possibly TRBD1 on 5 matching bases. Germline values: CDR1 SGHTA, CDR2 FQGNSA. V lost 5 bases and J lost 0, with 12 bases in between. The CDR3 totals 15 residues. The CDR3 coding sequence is TGTGCCAGCAGCAGACAGTTCTCTAGCACAGATACGCAGTATTTT. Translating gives CASSRQFSSTDTQYF.

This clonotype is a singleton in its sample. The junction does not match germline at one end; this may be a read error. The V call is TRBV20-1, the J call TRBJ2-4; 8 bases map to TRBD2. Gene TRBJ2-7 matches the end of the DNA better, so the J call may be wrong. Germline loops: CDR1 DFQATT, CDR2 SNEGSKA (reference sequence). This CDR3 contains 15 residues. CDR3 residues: CGARGAGEPSYEQYF. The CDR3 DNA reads TGCGGTGCTAGGGGAGCGGGGGAACCGTCCTACGAGCAGTACTTC.

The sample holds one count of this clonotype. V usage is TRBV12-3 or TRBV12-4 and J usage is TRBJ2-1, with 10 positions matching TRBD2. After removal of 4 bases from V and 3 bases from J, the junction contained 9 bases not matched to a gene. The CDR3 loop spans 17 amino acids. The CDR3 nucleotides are TGTGCCAGCAGTTCCCTCTGGACTAGCGGAAACTACAATGAGCAGTTCTTC. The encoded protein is CASSSLWTSGNYNEQFF.

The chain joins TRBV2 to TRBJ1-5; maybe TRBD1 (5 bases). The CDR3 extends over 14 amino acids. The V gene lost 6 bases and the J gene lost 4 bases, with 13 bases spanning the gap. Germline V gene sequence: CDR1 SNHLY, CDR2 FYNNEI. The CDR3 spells CASRGDGPNQPQHF. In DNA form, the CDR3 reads TGTGCCAGCAGGGGGGACGGACCTAATCAGCCCCAGCATTTT.

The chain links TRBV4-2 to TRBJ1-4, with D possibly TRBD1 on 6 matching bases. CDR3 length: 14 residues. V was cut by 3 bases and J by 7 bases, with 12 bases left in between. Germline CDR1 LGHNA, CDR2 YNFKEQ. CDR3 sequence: CASSHPGTSEKLFF. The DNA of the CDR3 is TGTGCCAGCAGCCATCCCGGGACATCTGAAAAACTGTTTTTT.

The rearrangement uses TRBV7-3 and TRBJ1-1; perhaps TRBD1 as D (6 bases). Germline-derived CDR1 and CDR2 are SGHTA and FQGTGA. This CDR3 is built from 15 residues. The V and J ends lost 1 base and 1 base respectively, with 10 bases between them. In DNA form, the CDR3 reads TGTGCCAGCAGCTTAATGGGGGGCGCGAACACTGAAGCTTTCTTT. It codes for CASSLMGGANTEAFF.

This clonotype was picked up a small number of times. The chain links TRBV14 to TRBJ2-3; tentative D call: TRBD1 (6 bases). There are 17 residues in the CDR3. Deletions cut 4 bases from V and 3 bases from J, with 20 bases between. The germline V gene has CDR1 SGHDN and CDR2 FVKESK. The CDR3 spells CASSLIKVGHQTDTQYF. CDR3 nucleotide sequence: TGTGCCAGCAGCCTTATCAAGGTGGGACACCAAACAGATACGCAGTATTTT.

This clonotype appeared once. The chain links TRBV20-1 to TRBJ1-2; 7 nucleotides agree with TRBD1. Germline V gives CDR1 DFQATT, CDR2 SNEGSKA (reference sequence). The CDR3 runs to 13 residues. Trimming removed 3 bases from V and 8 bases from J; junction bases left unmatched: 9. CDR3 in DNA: TGCAGTGCTAGGATTCTGACAGGGATGGGCTACACCTTC. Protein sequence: CSARILTGMGYTF.

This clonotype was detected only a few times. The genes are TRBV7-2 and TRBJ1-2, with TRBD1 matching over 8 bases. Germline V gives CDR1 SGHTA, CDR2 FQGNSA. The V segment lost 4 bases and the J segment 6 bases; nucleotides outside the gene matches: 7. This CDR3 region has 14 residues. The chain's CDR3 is CASSSNRGKNGYTF. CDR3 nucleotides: TGTGCCAGCAGCTCAAACAGGGGGAAGAATGGCTACACCTTC.

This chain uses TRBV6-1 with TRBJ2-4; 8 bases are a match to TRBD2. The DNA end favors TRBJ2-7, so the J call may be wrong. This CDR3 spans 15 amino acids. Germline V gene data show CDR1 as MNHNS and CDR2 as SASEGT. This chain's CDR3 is CASSEGAGGLYEQYF. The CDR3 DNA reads TGTGCCAGCAGTGAAGGGGCGGGGGGACTCTACGAGCAGTACTTC.

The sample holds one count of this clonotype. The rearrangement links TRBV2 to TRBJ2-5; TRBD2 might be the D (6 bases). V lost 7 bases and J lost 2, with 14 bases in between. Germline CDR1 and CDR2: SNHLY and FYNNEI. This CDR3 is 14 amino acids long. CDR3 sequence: CASTMPGVQETQYF. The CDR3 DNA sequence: TGTGCCAGCACCATGCCGGGGGTTCAAGAGACCCAGTACTTC.

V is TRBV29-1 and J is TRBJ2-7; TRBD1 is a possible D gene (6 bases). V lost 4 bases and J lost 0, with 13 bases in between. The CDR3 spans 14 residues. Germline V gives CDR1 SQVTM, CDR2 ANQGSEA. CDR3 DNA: TGCAGCGTTGGGGGGCAGGGGAGCTCCTACGAGCAGTACTTC. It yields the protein CSVGGQGSSYEQYF.

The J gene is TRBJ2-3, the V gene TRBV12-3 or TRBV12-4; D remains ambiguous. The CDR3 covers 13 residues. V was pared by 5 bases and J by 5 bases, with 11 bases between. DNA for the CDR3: TGTGCCAGCAGTGATTACAGTGGAGATACGCAGTATTTT. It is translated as CASSDYSGDTQYF.

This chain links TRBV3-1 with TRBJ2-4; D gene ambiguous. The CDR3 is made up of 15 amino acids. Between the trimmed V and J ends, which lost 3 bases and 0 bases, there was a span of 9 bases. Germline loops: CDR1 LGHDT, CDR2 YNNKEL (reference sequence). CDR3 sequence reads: CASSHPWGAKNIQYF. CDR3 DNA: TGTGCCAGCAGCCATCCCTGGGGAGCCAAAAACATTCAGTACTTC.

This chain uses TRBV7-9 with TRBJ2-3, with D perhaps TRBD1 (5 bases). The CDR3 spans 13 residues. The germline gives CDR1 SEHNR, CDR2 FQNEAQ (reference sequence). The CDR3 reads CVGTGMSTDTQYF. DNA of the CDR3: TGTGTAGGCACAGGTATGAGCACAGATACGCAGTATTTT.